This T cell receptor (beta chain) stems from a study of shared clonotypes between healthy human individuals. Whole-study findings and limits: Among donors, clonotype sharing was expected to be affected by sequencing depth.

Generated by immunoSEQ multiplex PCR, the TCRdb table keeps only in-frame clones and is missing some. Here the sample spans under 2,500,000 clones, almost 96% being singletons. Germline V gene data show CDR1 as SGHRS and CDR2 as YFSETQ. V was clipped by 4 bases and J by 3 bases, with 4 bases between them. The CDR3 is made up of 11 amino acids. A remark on this clone: Its antigen is not identified.

The chain combines TRBV5-1 with TRBJ2-5; D ambiguous. This sequence originates from a man younger than 30 in good health. Sequenced sample: naive CD4+ T cells sorted from blood. Documented subset: CD45RA+ positively selected. The chain's CDR3 is CASSPEETQYF. As DNA, the CDR3 is TGCGCCAGCAGCCCGGAAGAGACCCAGTACTTC.